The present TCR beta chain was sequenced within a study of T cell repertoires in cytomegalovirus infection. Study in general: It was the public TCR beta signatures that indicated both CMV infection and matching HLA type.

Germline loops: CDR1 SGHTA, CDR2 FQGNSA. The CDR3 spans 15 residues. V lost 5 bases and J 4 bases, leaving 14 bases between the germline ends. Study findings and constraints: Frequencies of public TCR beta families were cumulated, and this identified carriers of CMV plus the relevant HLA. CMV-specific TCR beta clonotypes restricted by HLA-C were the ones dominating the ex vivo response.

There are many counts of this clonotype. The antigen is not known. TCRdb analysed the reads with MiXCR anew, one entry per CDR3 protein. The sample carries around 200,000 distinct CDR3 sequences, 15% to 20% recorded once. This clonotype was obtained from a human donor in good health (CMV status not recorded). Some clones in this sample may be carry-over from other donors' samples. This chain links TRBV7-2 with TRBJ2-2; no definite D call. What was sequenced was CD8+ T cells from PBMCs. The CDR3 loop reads CASSPHRGPTGELFF. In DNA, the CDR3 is TGTGCCAGCAGCCCCCACCGTGGCCCCACCGGGGAGCTGTTTTTT.